The sequence of this T cell receptor beta chain was determined in a study of pediatric ulcerative colitis. The assay was run at survey level. Some clones are missing from TCRdb's copy, which holds only in-frame ones; the method was immunoSEQ multiplex PCR. The table includes tens of thousands of clones, roughly 72% detected once. The rectum was sampled with one to two pinch biopsies at colonoscopy. Germline CDR1 and CDR2: MDHEN and SYDVKM. After removal of 6 bases from V and 11 bases from J, the junction contained 3 bases not matched to a gene. The CDR3 is 11 amino acids. The source of this sequence is a boy aged 5-17 years with moderate ulcerative colitis. The J gene is TRBJ2-1, the V gene TRBV28, with 8 bases fitting TRBD1. The sample taken for sequencing was gut tissue. CDR3: CASRRDRQQFF. The CDR3 DNA follows: TGTGCCAGCAGGCGGGACAGGCAGCAGTTCTTC.